This TCR beta chain emerged from a study of blood T cell repertoires in COVID-19. J gave up 8 bases and V 4 bases, and 16 bases lay outside the gene matches. The CDR3 runs to 17 residues. Germline V CDR1 and CDR2: LGHDT, YNNKEL (reference sequence). Assay used: immunoSEQ multiplex PCR; TCRdb lists only in-frame clones, some missing. Of 150,000 to 200,000 clones listed, 70% to 90% are singletons. The receptor was isolated from a man between 70 and 80 years old with active or convalescent COVID-19. The gene calls are TRBV3-1 (or the pseudogene TRBV3-2) and TRBJ2-1, with 8 nucleotides matching TRBD1. The sequencing input was peripheral blood. As DNA, the CDR3 is TGTGCCAGCAGCCCAGAGGACAGGGCCGTGGGTGTGGATGAGCAGTTCTTC. Protein sequence: CASSPEDRAVGVDEQFF.